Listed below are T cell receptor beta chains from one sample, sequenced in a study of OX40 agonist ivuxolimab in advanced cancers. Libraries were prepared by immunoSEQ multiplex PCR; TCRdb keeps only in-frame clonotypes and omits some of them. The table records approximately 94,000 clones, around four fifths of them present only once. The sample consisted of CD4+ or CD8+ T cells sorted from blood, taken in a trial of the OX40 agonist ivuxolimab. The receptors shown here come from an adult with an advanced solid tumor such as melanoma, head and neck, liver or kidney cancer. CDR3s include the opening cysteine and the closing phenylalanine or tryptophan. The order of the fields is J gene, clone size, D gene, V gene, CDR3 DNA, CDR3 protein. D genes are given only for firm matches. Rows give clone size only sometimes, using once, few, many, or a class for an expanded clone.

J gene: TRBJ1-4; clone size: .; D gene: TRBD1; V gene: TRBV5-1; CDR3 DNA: TGCGCCAGCAGCTTGGCCAGGGAACAGGGGGCCGGCACTAATGAAAAACTGTTTTTT; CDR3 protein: CASSLAREQGAGTNEKLFF
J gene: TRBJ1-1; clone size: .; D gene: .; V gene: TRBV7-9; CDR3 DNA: TGTGCCAGCACCCCCTTTAGGGGCAAGTTGGAAGCTTTCTTT; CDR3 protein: CASTPFRGKLEAFF
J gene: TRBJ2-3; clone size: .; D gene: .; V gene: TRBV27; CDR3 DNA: TGTGCCAGCAGTTTATCCCTACGGCCCTGGGGCACAGATACGCAGTATTTT; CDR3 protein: CASSLSLRPWGTDTQYF
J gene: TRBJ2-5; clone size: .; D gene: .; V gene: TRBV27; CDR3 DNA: TGTGCCAGCAGTCGTAGGCTAGGGGACGAGACCCAGTACTTC; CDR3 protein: CASSRRLGDETQYF
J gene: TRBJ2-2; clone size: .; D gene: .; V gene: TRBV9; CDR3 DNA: TGTGCCAGCAGCGGCGGGGTGGGGCGGGACACCGGGGAGCTGTTTTTT; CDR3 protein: CASSGGVGRDTGELFF
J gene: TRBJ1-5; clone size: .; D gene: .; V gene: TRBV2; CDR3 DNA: TGTGCCAGCAGTGAAAAGGTGAGGGATCAGCCCCAGCATTTT; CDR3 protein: CASSEKVRDQPQHF
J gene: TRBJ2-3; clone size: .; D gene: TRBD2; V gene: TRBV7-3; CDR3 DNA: TGTGCCAGCAGCTTAACACCTGGGTCCACGGGGGGAGCAGATACGCAGTATTTT; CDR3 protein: CASSLTPGSTGGADTQYF
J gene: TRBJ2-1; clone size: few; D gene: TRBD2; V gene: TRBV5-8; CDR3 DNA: TGTGCCAGCAGCTTACTCGCGGGGGAAAATGAGCAGTTCTTC; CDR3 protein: CASSLLAGENEQFF
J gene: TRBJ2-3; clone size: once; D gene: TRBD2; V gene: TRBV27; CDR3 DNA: TGTGCCAGCAGTTCCCTCTTTGGCGGGGGGACCACAGATACGCAGTATTTT; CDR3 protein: CASSSLFGGGTTDTQYF
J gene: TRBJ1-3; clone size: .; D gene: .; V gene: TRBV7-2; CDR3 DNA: TGTGCCAGCAGCTATATTTGGCAGACTGGAAACACCATATATTTT; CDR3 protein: CASSYIWQTGNTIYF
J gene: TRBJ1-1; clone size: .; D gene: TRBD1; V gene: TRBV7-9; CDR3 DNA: TGTGCCAGCAGCTCCTGGACAGGGTCCTACACTGAAGCTTTCTTT; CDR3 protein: CASSSWTGSYTEAFF
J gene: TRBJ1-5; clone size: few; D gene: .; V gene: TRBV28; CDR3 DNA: TGTGCCAGCAGTCCCTTGGGGTTTAGCAATCAGCCCCAGCATTTT; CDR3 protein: CASSPLGFSNQPQHF
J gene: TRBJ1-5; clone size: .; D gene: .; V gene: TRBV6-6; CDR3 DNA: TGTGCCAGCATTGACAGCGTTAGCAATCAGCCCCAGCATTTT; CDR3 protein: CASIDSVSNQPQHF
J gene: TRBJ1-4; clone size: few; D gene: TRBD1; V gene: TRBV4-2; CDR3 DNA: TGTGCCAGCAGCCGAGGACAGGGGGCTTGGGCAACTAATGAAAAACTGTTTTTT; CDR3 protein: CASSRGQGAWATNEKLFF
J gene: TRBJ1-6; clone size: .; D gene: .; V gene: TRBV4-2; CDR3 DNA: TGTGCCAGCAGCCAAGATCTCGGCCAGTTCAATTCACCCCTCCACTTT; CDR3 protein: CASSQDLGQFNSPLHF
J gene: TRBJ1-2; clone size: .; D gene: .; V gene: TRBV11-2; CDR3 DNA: TGTGCCAGCAGCCAGCAAGGGTCCGGTGGCTACACCTTC; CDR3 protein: CASSQQGSGGYTF
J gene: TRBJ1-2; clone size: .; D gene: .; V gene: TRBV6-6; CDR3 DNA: TGTGCCAGCACCCAAGACAGGAACGGCTACACCTTC; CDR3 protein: CASTQDRNGYTF
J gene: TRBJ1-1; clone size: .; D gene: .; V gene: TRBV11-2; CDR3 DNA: TGTGCCAGCAGCCGAGCCAATGGTGGCCTTAACACTGAAGCTTTCTTT; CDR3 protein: CASSRANGGLNTEAFF
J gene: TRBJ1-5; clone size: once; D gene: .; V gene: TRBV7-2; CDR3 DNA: TGTGCCAGCAGCTTAGATGTCAGCAATCAGCCCCAGCATTTT; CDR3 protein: CASSLDVSNQPQHF
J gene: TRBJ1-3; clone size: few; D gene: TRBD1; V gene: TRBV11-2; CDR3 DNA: TGTGCCAGCAGCCCCGGGCAGGGGGCCTCGGGAAACACCATATATTTT; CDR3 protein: CASSPGQGASGNTIYF
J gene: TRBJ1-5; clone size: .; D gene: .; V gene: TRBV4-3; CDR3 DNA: TGCGCCAGCAGCCAAGACGGGGGTCAGCCCCAGCATTTT; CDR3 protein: CASSQDGGQPQHF
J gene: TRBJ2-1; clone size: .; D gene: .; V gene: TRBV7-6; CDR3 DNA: TGTGCCAGCAGCTTCGAGTCCCGGGGTGAGCAGTTCTTC; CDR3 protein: CASSFESRGEQFF
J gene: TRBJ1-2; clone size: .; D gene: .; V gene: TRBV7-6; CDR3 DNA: TGTGCCAGCAGCCCCCCGGGGGGGGGCTATGGCTACACCTTC; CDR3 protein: CASSPPGGGYGYTF
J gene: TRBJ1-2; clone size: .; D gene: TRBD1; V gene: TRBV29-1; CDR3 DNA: TGCAGCGTTGGAGGACAGGGAGGAGGCTACACCTTC; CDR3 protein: CSVGGQGGGYTF
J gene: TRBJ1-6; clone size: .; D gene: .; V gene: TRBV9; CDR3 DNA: TGTGCCAGCAGCGTAGCAGCCCGTACCAGCTCCTATAATTCACCCCTCCACTTT; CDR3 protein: CASSVAARTSSYNSPLHF
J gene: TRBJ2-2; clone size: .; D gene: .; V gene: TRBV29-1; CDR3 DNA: TGCAGCGTTGATACGGGACTCTTCGGGGAGCTGTTTTTT; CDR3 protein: CSVDTGLFGELFF
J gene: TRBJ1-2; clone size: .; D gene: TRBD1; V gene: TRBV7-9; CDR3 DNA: TGTGCCAGCAGCCGGGACAGTTCCTATGGCTACACCTTC; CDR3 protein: CASSRDSSYGYTF
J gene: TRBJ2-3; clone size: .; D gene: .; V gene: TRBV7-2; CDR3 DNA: TGTGCCAGCAGCTTAGATAACAGGGTCCGCACAGATACGCAGTATTTT; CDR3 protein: CASSLDNRVRTDTQYF
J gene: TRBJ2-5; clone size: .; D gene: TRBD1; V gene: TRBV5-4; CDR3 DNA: TGTGCCAGCAGCTTGGAGGGACAGGGGTCCTTCCAAGAGACCCAGTACTTC; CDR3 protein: CASSLEGQGSFQETQYF
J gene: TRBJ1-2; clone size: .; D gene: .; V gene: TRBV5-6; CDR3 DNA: TGTGCCAGCAGCCAAACCGACCGGGCCTATGGCTACACCTTC; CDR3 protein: CASSQTDRAYGYTF
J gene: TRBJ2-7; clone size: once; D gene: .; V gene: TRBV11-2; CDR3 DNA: TGTGCCAGCAGCTTAGCAACAGGGGAGGCCTACGAGCAGTACTTC; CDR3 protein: CASSLATGEAYEQYF
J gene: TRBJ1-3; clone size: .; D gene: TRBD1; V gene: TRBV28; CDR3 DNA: TGTGCCAGCAGCCCGAGACAGGGGGCGTCAGGAAACACCATATATTTT; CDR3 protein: CASSPRQGASGNTIYF
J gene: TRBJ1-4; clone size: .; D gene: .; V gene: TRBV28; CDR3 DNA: TGTGCCAGCAGTTTCTTGGACGGCGGACTAGTTAATGAAAAACTGTTTTTT; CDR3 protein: CASSFLDGGLVNEKLFF
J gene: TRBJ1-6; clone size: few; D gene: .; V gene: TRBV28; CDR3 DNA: TGTGCCAGCATAGGGACGGATTATTCACCCCTCCACTTT; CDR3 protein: CASIGTDYSPLHF
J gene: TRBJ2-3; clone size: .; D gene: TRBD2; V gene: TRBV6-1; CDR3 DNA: TGTGCCAGCAGTGAAGGGAGCGGGGGGGCCCAAGATACGCAGTATTTT; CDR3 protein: CASSEGSGGAQDTQYF
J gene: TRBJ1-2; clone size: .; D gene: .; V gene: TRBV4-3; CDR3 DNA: TGCGCCAGCAGCCAAGATGGACGGGGGGGCTATGGCTACACCTTC; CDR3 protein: CASSQDGRGGYGYTF
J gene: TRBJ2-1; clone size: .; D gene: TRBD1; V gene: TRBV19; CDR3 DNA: TGTGCCAGTAGGCCGACAGGGGTCTACAATGAGCAGTTCTTC; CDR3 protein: CASRPTGVYNEQFF
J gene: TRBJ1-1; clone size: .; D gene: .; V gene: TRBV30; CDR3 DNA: TGTGCCTGGAGCTCTATTCTGAACACTGAAGCTTTCTTT; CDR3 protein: CAWSSILNTEAFF
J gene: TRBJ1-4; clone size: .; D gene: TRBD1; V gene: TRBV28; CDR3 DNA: TGTGCCAGCAGTTTATCAGGGGGCACTAATGAAAAACTGTTTTTT; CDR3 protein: CASSLSGGTNEKLFF
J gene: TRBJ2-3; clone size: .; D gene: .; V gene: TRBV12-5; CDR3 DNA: TGTGCTAGTGGGGCTGGGGGCACAGATACGCAGTATTTT; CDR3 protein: CASGAGGTDTQYF
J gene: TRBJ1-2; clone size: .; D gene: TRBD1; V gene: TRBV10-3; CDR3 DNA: TGTGCCATCAGTGAGACCACAGGGGCTAACTATGGCTACACCTTC; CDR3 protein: CAISETTGANYGYTF
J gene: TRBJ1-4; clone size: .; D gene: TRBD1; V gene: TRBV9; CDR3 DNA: TGTGCCAGCAGCGTAGGGACAGGGGAAAAACTGTTTTTT; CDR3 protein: CASSVGTGEKLFF